This is a list of T cell receptor beta chains from one sample in a study of T cells in Graves' hyperthyroidism and ophthalmopathy. TCRdb fed the multiplex PCR reads into MiXCR, producing one record per CDR3 protein. This sample yields more than 500,000 distinct CDR3 sequences, of which roughly 16% are seen a single time; around 4% belongs to the top ten. The specimen sequenced was blood. The receptors come from a woman under 40 with Graves' hyperthyroidism. CDR3s include the opening cysteine and the closing phenylalanine or tryptophan. A D gene is named only where the DNA matches it firmly.

V	D	J	CDR3
TRBV9	TRBD1	TRBJ1-2	CASSGTGTGVSYGYTF
TRBV30	.	TRBJ2-5	CAWSAPSKAVAETQYF
TRBV27	.	TRBJ2-7	CASSLFPAAIYEQYF
TRBV28	.	TRBJ1-2	CASRKDTSNYGYTF
TRBV20-1	.	TRBJ1-1	CSAAGGGTEAFF
TRBV7-9	.	TRBJ2-5	CANGIGETQYF
TRBV7-2	.	TRBJ1-3	CASSLEPGLAGNTIYF
TRBV19	TRBD2	TRBJ2-1	CATSGRGANEQFF
TRBV12-3/TRBV12-4	.	TRBJ2-2	CASSLRQGYTGELFF
TRBV11-3	TRBD2	TRBJ2-1	CASQKGGRDYNEQFF
TRBV4-1	.	TRBJ2-7	CASRREWSQGHEQYF
TRBV20-1	.	TRBJ2-5	CSARDMWFQETQYF
TRBV19	.	TRBJ2-7	CASSIGGISYEQYF
TRBV20-1	TRBD1	TRBJ1-1	CSASGDRGNTEAFF
TRBV6-1	TRBD1	TRBJ2-7	CASSFDRVYEQYF
TRBV28	.	TRBJ1-5	CASSPWGEGRAQPQHF
TRBV6-1	.	TRBJ1-5	CASSLLDSSNQPQHF
TRBV29-1	TRBD1	TRBJ1-1	CSARDRNEAFF
TRBV2	.	TRBJ1-5	CASIRDIYQPQHF
TRBV7-9	.	TRBJ2-3	CASSYLADTQYF
TRBV6-2/TRBV6-3	.	TRBJ1-5	CASSYTRNSQPQHF
TRBV11-2	.	TRBJ2-2	CASNIQGPGELFF
TRBV28	.	TRBJ1-4	CASSFGLAEKLFF
TRBV28	.	TRBJ1-2	CASSLLGGGDGYTF
TRBV28	.	TRBJ1-6	CASSLDRRANTPLHF
TRBV7-2	TRBD1	TRBJ2-7	CASSLARDRTYEQYF
TRBV29-1	TRBD2	TRBJ2-5	CSGGGVETQYF
TRBV13	TRBD1	TRBJ1-6	CASSYRQGNSPLHF
TRBV9	.	TRBJ2-1	CASSPRPYNEQFF
TRBV27	.	TRBJ1-5	CASSTDSLLSNQPQHF
TRBV28	.	TRBJ2-2	CASSLLIFRDPTNTGELFF
TRBV6-2/TRBV6-3	TRBD1	TRBJ2-5	CASSGTGAAEWETQYF